This TCR beta chain comes out of a study of CD8+ T cells in alopecia areata. This CDR3 is built from 15 residues. With 0 bases clipped from V and 5 bases from J, the junction kept 6 bases outside the gene matches. Germline CDR1 reads SGDLS; CDR2 reads YYNGEE. Following extraction, RNA underwent reverse transcription to cDNA, which served as the sequencing template. Repertoires were generated with immunoSEQ multiplex PCR, while TCRdb's copy carries only in-frame clones and drops some. The sample contains about 130,000 clones, 45% to 65% of which appear only once. The receptor was derived from a human donor with alopecia areata. This sequence joins TRBV9 and TRBJ2-5; 8 bases match TRBD2. Sequencing was performed on CD4+ T cells sorted from blood, taken at week 0. The CDR3 region is CASSVGSSGSETQYF. In DNA, the CDR3 is TGTGCCAGCAGCGTAGGAAGCAGCGGGAGCGAGACCCAGTACTTC.